Sequencing of this T cell receptor (beta chain) was carried out in a study of response to subunit inactivated influenza vaccine (dated 2018 in TCRdb). The study in broad terms: Deep quantitative T cell receptor repertoire profiling was used in the study to track responses to a trivalent subunit inactivated influenza vaccine. Results the study describes overall, beyond this receptor: It was suggested by the authors that each seasonal influenza vaccination may recruit only a limited number of new T cells.

In the paper's terms, the time point label means: approximately 40 days after influenza vaccine administration. Library preparation employed RT-PCR. The run used an Illumina HiSeq 2500. The raw public reads went through TCRdb reprocessing: fastp at Q25, MiXCR clone calling, in-frame beta chains kept. Entries are consolidated by CDR3 protein sequence, retaining the most common genes and DNA. Present in this sample are approximately 500,000 distinct CDR3 sequences, 10% to 15% of which were seen just once. About an eighth of the sample is held by the ten biggest clonotypes. This clonotype was recorded a few times. Its recognized antigen is unknown. No base qualities exist here, and no much larger clone lies one base off it. V is cut by 5 bases and J by 4 bases, and the space between the germline ends is 15 bases. From its cysteine to its phenylalanine, the CDR3 spans 14 amino acids. Only the CDR3 part of the read is kept: 42 bases, read in frame from the first base. The germline V gene encodes CDR1 SGHTA and CDR2 FQGNSA.

The specimen was PBMCs from blood, collected roughly 6 weeks after vaccination. The chain links TRBV7-2 with TRBJ2-7; matching of 5 bases hints at TRBD2 as the D gene. This receptor was identified in a man aged 50-59 years who received an inactivated influenza vaccine. Donor details come from another sample of the same person, matched by shared clones. DNA sequence: TGTGCCAGCAGCGCCGCGGCCGGGATGTACGAGCAGTACTTC. This yields the protein CASSAAAGMYEQYF.